Listed below are T cell receptor beta chains from one sample, sequenced in a study of T cell responses to AZD1222 COVID-19 vaccine. Profiled with immunoSEQ multiplex PCR; TCRdb holds only in-frame clones, not every one. The table shows fewer than 85,000 clones, with approximately 89% occurring only once. The sequenced sample was peripheral blood, obtained 28 days after the second AZD1222 dose. The receptors were gathered from an adult who received the AZD1222 COVID-19 vaccine. The CDR3 runs from the conserved cysteine through the conserved F or W. Each record gives: CDR3 protein, CDR3 DNA, V gene, D gene, J gene, clone size. D genes are given only for firm matches. Only some rows state a clone size, as once, few, many or a class for expanded clones.

CASSQIGTSGRAVSGEQFF	TGTGCCAGCAGCCAAATCGGGACTAGCGGGAGGGCCGTATCGGGTGAGCAGTTCTTC	TRBV5-4	TRBD2	TRBJ2-1	NA
CAWKFQLSGGGGGSPLHF	TGTGCCTGGAAGTTTCAACTCTCAGGGGGAGGAGGAGGTTCACCCCTCCACTTT	TRBV30	TRBD1	TRBJ1-6	few
CAWSVLPTAPYGYTF	TGTGCCTGGAGTGTACTTCCCACAGCCCCTTATGGCTACACCTTC	TRBV30	NA	TRBJ1-2	NA
CSASAGVRRNQPQHF	TGCAGTGCTAGTGCTGGGGTTAGAAGGAATCAGCCCCAGCATTTT	TRBV20-1	NA	TRBJ1-5	NA
CASSGRTGSSYEQYF	TGTGCCAGCAGTGGACGGACAGGATCCTCCTACGAGCAGTACTTC	TRBV27	TRBD1	TRBJ2-7	NA
CASSGINTGELFF	TGTGCCAGCTCAGGAATAAACACCGGGGAGCTGTTTTTT	TRBV18	NA	TRBJ2-2	NA
CASSTTGLAGGYNEQFF	TGTGCCAGTAGTACCACCGGACTAGCGGGGGGGTACAATGAGCAGTTCTTC	TRBV19	TRBD2	TRBJ2-1	few
CASSLVAGGEQYF	TGTGCCAGCAGCTTAGTAGCAGGGGGCGAGCAGTACTTC	TRBV11-3	TRBD1	TRBJ2-7	once
CASSFAGGAGADTQYF	TGCGCCAGCAGCTTCGCCGGGGGGGCCGGCGCAGATACGCAGTATTTT	TRBV5-1	TRBD2	TRBJ2-3	NA
CASSRRDRADEQYF	TGTGCCAGTAGTCGCCGGGACAGGGCAGACGAGCAGTACTTC	TRBV19	TRBD1	TRBJ2-7	NA
CASRNPGVGSPLHF	TGTGCCAGCAGGAACCCAGGGGTCGGTTCACCCCTCCACTTT	TRBV28	NA	TRBJ1-6	NA
CASSLETGDSPLHF	TGCGCCAGCAGCTTGGAGACAGGGGATTCACCCCTCCACTTT	TRBV5-1	TRBD1	TRBJ1-6	NA
CASSPGLDLGNTIYF	TGTGCCAGCTCACCCGGGCTCGACCTCGGAAACACCATATATTTT	TRBV18	NA	TRBJ1-3	NA
CASSDRGRISNTEAFF	TGCGCCAGCAGCGACAGGGGCCGGATCTCGAACACTGAAGCTTTCTTT	TRBV4-1	TRBD1	TRBJ1-1	NA
CASSTRWVREGGAYEQYF	TGTGCCAGCAGCACCCGATGGGTTCGAGAGGGGGGGGCATACGAGCAGTACTTC	TRBV27	NA	TRBJ2-7	few
CASSSGTGGIGYGYTF	TGTGCCAGCAGCTCAGGGACAGGGGGCATTGGCTATGGCTACACCTTC	TRBV7-2	TRBD1	TRBJ1-2	once